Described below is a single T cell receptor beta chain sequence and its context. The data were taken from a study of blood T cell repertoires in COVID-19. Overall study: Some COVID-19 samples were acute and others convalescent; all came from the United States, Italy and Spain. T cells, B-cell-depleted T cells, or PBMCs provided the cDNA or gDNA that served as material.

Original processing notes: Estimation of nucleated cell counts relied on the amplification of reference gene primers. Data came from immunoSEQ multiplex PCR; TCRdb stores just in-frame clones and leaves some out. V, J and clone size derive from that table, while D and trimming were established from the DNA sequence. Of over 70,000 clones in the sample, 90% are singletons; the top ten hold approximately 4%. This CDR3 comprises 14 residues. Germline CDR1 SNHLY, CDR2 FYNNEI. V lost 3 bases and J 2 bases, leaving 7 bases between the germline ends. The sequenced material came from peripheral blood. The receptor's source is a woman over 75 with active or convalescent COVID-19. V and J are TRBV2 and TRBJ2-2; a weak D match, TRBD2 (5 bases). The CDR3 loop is CASSEDSNTGELFF. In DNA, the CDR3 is TGTGCCAGCAGTGAGGACTCTAACACCGGGGAGCTGTTTTTT.